Described below is a single T cell receptor (beta chain) sequence and its context. Antigen: not known. The data originate from a study of T cells in Graves' hyperthyroidism and ophthalmopathy. Overall study findings and caveats: Most expanded thyroid clonotypes above 0.001 recurred in blood.

Uncontrolled infection, other autoimmune disease, pregnancy or lactation barred patients from enrollment. The PBMCs had their origin in around 10 ml of fresh peripheral blood. TCR beta CDR3 regions were amplified from RNA transcripts. First-round RT-PCR of the TCR CDR3 relied on the HTBI primer set. TCRdb independently ran MiXCR on the multiplex PCR reads; one entry per CDR3 protein. The data show roughly 700,000 distinct CDR3 sequences, with around a sixth seen just once and about 16% held by the top ten. Germline values: CDR1 DFQATT, CDR2 SNEGSKA (reference sequence). The CDR3 is 16 residues long. J lost 3 bases, V lost 1 base, and 6 bases had no gene match.

The chain uses TRBV20-1 and TRBJ2-2; 9 nucleotides match TRBD2. This TCR was sampled from a man in his fifties with Graves' hyperthyroidism. The sequenced material came from blood. In DNA form, the CDR3 reads TGCAGTGCTAGAGTAGCGGGAGTAGTCGACACCGGGGAGCTGTTTTTT. Encoded protein: CSARVAGVVDTGELFF.